These 17 T cell receptor beta chains were all obtained from the same sample, sequenced in a study of blood T cells in healthy people across ages. A second 7 to 11 cycle PCR used barcoded and J-beta primers. TCRdb reanalysed the 5' RACE reads using MiXCR and keeps one entry per CDR3 protein. Seen here are some 1.6 million distinct CDR3 sequences, roughly 30% observed once, and the top ten hold roughly 12%. The source material was blood. Receptors were obtained from a woman aged 30 to 39 in good health.

In this sample, this clonotype turned up a few times. The gene calls are TRBV11-2 and TRBJ1-2; TRBD1 aligns across 7 bases. CDR1 and CDR2 from the germline V gene are SGHAT and FQNNGV. The CDR3 loop spans 20 amino acids. The V gene end was trimmed by 3 bases and the J gene end by 3 bases; junction bases not matched to a gene: 22. The CDR3 DNA sequence: TGTGCCAGCAGCTTGGACATTTTGGGAGTTACACAGGGGACGCACTATGGCTACACCTTC. This gives the protein CASSLDILGVTQGTHYGYTF. Complete variable domain (other parts from reference TRBV11-2 and TRBJ1-2): EAGVAQSPRYKIIEKRQSVAFWCNPISGHATLYWYQQILGQGPKLLIQFQNNGVVDDSQLPKDRFSAERLKGVDSTLKIQPAKLEDSAVYLCASSLDILGVTQGTHYGYTFGSGTRLTVV.

The CDR3 DNA sequence: TGCGCCAGCAGCCACGAATTCATGAACACTGAAGCTTTCTTT. This translates into CASSHEFMNTEAFF. The V call is TRBV5-1, the J call TRBJ1-1; D is undetermined. Trimming left V 4 bases short and J 0 bases short, with 10 bases between. The V gene's germline CDR1 is SGHRS and CDR2 YFSETQ. The CDR3 has 14 residues.

The chain links TRBV20-1 to TRBJ1-2; TRBD1 might be the D (6 bases). V was cut by 5 bases and J by 5 bases, with 21 bases left in between. The germline V gene encodes CDR1 DFQATT and CDR2 SNEGSKA (reference sequence). This CDR3 has 15 amino acids. The CDR3 DNA reads as TGCAGTGCTGGGGGGGCGGGGCCCGCGGATTATGGCTACACCTTC. Its protein is CSAGGAGPADYGYTF.

The V and J genes are TRBV7-8 and TRBJ2-7, with 7 bases matching TRBD1. Germline V lookup: CDR1 SGHVS, CDR2 FQNEAQ. This CDR3 has 16 residues. After removal of 1 base from V and 0 bases from J, the junction contained 6 bases not matched to a gene. CDR3 sequence: CASSLVYGDSSYEQYF. CDR3 coding DNA: TGTGCCAGCAGCTTAGTTTACGGGGACAGCTCCTACGAGCAGTACTTC.

The gene calls are TRBV11-2 and TRBJ2-1, with 11 bases identical to TRBD2. With 1 base clipped from V and 4 bases from J, the junction kept 3 bases outside the gene matches. The germline CDR1 and CDR2 sequences are SGHAT and FQNNGV. The CDR3 totals 16 residues. The CDR3 protein is CASSLGASGRYNEQFF. The CDR3 DNA reads TGTGCCAGCAGCTTAGGGGCTAGCGGGAGGTACAATGAGCAGTTCTTC.

The CDR3 sequence: CASIGQGARAQPQHF. The CDR3 DNA reads TGTGCCAGCATAGGCCAGGGGGCGCGGGCTCAGCCCCAGCATTTT. The V gene is TRBV28, the J gene TRBJ1-5; 8 bases are a match to TRBD1. This CDR3 has 15 amino acids. Germline assignment: CDR1 MDHEN and CDR2 SYDVKM. Trimming took 7 bases from V and 6 from J; bases not matched to a gene: 11.

CDR3 loop: CSAPPSGTYNEQFF. The CDR3, as DNA: TGCAGTGCCCCCCCCAGCGGGACGTACAATGAGCAGTTCTTC. This chain links TRBV20-1 with TRBJ2-1; 7 positions match TRBD2. Trimming removed 6 bases from V and 4 bases from J; junction bases left unmatched: 9. Germline lookup yields CDR1 DFQATT and CDR2 SNEGSKA (reference sequence). CDR3 length: 14 amino acids.

V gene TRBV15 combines with J gene TRBJ2-7; TRBD1 agrees at 7 bases. Germline lookup yields CDR1 LNHNV and CDR2 YYDKDF (reference sequence). The CDR3 runs to 15 residues. The ends lost 2 bases at V and 3 bases at J; junction bases unmatched: 7. The CDR3 loop reads CATSRSTGAGYEQYF. The DNA for the CDR3 is TGTGCCACCAGCAGATCCACAGGGGCAGGCTACGAGCAGTACTTC.

This clonotype appeared many times. J is TRBJ1-1 and V is TRBV12-3 or TRBV12-4; 7 bases agree with TRBD1. The CDR3 extends over 14 amino acids. V was pared by 7 bases and J by 8 bases, with 13 bases of the junction left unmatched. CDR3 sequence: CASKLQGTMGEAFF. CDR3 in DNA: TGTGCCAGCAAACTACAGGGGACGATGGGGGAAGCTTTCTTT.

This clonotype was picked up a small number of times. The chain employs TRBV27 and TRBJ1-2, with 8 bases that match TRBD1. Trimming took 6 bases from V and 6 from J; bases not matched to a gene: 3. The CDR3 covers 12 residues. Germline CDR1 reads MNHEY; CDR2 reads SMNVEV (reference sequence). For the CDR3, the DNA is TGTGCCAGCAGAACAGGGGGTCATGGCTACACCTTC. Protein sequence: CASRTGGHGYTF.

This clonotype was detected a few times. The chain is built from TRBV12-3 or TRBV12-4 and TRBJ2-5, with 7 bases fitting TRBD1. The J segment lost 5 bases and the V segment lost 10 bases, leaving 10 bases of the junction unmatched. The CDR3 totals 13 residues. CDR3: CATGETGAETQYF. In nucleotides, the CDR3 is TGTGCCACCGGGGAAACAGGGGCCGAGACCCAGTACTTC.

The chain carries TRBV4-2 and TRBJ2-1; the D is unclear. Trimming stripped 0 bases from V and 0 bases from J, with 12 bases between. Germline V CDR1 and CDR2: LGHNA, YNFKEQ. CDR3 length: 17 residues. CDR3 protein: CASSQEGPRSSYNEQFF. As DNA, the CDR3 is TGTGCCAGCAGCCAAGAAGGACCTAGGAGCTCCTACAATGAGCAGTTCTTC.

This clonotype was counted a few times. The chain combines TRBV5-5 with TRBJ2-4, with TRBD2 as a possible D gene (6 bases). Trimming removed 4 bases at V and 13 bases at J, with 18 bases between. CDR3 length equals 13 residues. CDR1 and CDR2 (germline): SGHKS, YYEKEE (reference sequence). The CDR3 sequence is CASSGGLFLEQYF. CDR3 nucleotides: TGTGCCAGCAGCGGAGGACTATTCCTGGAGCAGTACTTC.

Regarding this clonotype: The junction departs from germline at one end; a sequencing error may be responsible. The chain recombines TRBV4-2 with TRBJ1-5; no reliable D call. CDR1 is LGHNA, CDR2 YNFKEQ, per germline. The length of the CDR3 is 17 residues. CDR3 bases: TGTGCCAACAGCCAAGATCGATTTGCGTCCGACAATCAGCCCCAGCATTTT. This codes for CANSQDRFASDNQPQHF.

This clonotype was counted between two and nine times. V gene TRBV29-1 combines with J gene TRBJ2-4; 7 bases align to TRBD2. Germline CDR1 and CDR2: SQVTM and ANQGSEA. This CDR3 has 17 amino acids. V gave up 7 bases and J gave up 1 base; unmatched junction bases: 16. The CDR3 reads CSALLEREMEAKNIQYF. CDR3 DNA sequence: TGCAGCGCTTTACTAGAGCGGGAAATGGAGGCCAAAAACATTCAGTACTTC.

The rearrangement links TRBV6-5 to TRBJ2-7; D is possibly TRBD1 or TRBD2 (6 bases each). The CDR3 has 16 amino acids. Germline values: CDR1 MNHEY, CDR2 SVGAGI. V lost 0 bases and J 1 base, leaving 13 bases between the germline ends. The chain's CDR3 is CASSYSGSGASYEQYF. The DNA for the CDR3 is TGTGCCAGCAGTTACTCAGGGTCGGGGGCATCCTACGAGCAGTACTTC.

This clonotype was seen only a few times. The rearrangement joins TRBV27 to TRBJ2-7; D remains ambiguous. Trimming removed 5 bases from V and 5 bases from J, with 19 bases in between. CDR1 and CDR2 (germline): MNHEY, SMNVEV (reference sequence). The CDR3 consists of 15 residues. In DNA, the CDR3 is TGTGCCAGCAGTCCCATCCCGGCGGTGGTGGACGAGCAGTACTTC. Its protein product is CASSPIPAVVDEQYF.